This TCR beta chain emerged from a study of T-cell memory formation after mild COVID-19. Study-level points and caveats: There were some responding clones in pre-infection memory, which suggested that cross-reactive memory had joined.

This clonotype has a handful of counts. Its antigen is not identified. The 5'RACE method, run with constant-segment primers, produced TCR alpha and TCR beta cDNA libraries (carrying sample barcodes and UMIs). TCRdb used MiXCR to reprocess the 5' RACE reads, holding one entry per CDR3 protein. The table lists tens of thousands of distinct CDR3 sequences, 16% of them singletons. The receptor's source is an adult woman who had mild COVID-19 (a few samples of this study predate the infection). Cell type and time point are not known. The specimen sequenced was PBMCs or a T cell subset sorted from them (not recorded which).

CDR3 DNA sequence: TGCAGTGCTGCGGACAGGGGGGTTATGAACACTGAAGCTTTCTTT. Its protein product is CSAADRGVMNTEAFF. The V call is TRBV20-1, the J call TRBJ1-1, with TRBD1 matching 10 bases. The CDR3 runs 15 residues. Germline CDR1 is DFQATT and CDR2 is SNEGSKA (reference sequence). Unmatched junction bases numbered 6, after V lost 5 bases and J lost 0 bases.